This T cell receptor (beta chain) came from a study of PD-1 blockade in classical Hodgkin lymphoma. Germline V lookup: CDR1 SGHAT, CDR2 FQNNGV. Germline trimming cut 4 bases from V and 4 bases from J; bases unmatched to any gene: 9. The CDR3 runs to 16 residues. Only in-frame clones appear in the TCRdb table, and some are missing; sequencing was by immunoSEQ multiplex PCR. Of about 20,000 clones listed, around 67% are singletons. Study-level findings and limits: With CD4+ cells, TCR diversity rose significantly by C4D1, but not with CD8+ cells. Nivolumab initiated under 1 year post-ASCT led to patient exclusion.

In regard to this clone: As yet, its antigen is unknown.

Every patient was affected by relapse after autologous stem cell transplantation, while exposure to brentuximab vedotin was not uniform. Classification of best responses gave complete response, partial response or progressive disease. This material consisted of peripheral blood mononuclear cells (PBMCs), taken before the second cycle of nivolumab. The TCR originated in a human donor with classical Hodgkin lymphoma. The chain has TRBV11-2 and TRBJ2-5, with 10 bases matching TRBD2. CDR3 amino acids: CASSSSSGRLRETQYF. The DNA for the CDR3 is TGTGCCAGCAGCTCTTCTAGCGGGAGACTTAGAGAGACCCAGTACTTC.